A selection of T cell receptor beta chains follows, all from one sample in a study of shared clonotypes between healthy human individuals. The data were produced by immunoSEQ multiplex PCR, yet TCRdb's version contains in-frame clones alone and is incomplete. The sample yields some 1,400,000 clones, approximately 97% seen once. The sample taken for sequencing was naive CD4+ T cells sorted from blood. These receptors were taken from a man younger than 45 in good health. Both conserved end residues are part of each CDR3. The order of the fields is J gene, V gene, CDR3 protein.

>TRBJ2-3|TRBV5-1
CASSLVGTSGSTSTDTQYF
>TRBJ2-1|TRBV5-6
CASSFPTSYNEQFF
>TRBJ2-7|TRBV11-2
CASSPFSEQYF
>TRBJ2-2|TRBV11-2
CASRQPGYANTGELFF
>TRBJ2-1|TRBV15
CATRPASGHNEQFF
>TRBJ1-4|TRBV5-1
CASSFTTTNEKLFF
>TRBJ2-1|TRBV2
CASSNYLGNEQFF
>TRBJ1-1|TRBV7-9
CASSNPGGGNTEAFF
>TRBJ2-6|TRBV19
CASNFLSGANVLTF
>TRBJ2-7|TRBV5-4
CASSFAGVTYEQYF
>TRBJ2-7|TRBV27
CASSPKRMTGVGPHEQYF
>TRBJ2-7|TRBV28
CASSPRGRFEQYF
>TRBJ2-2|TRBV2
CASSVGGTGELFF
>TRBJ2-7|TRBV7-2
CASSLVTSRVHNYEQYF
>TRBJ1-5|TRBV19
CASSIEGTRNQPQHF
>TRBJ2-7|TRBV9
CASSVGNTNYEQYF
>TRBJ2-1|TRBV27
CASSSAIQGQSYNEQFF
>TRBJ2-3|TRBV18
CASSSTRKGPSTDTQYF
>TRBJ1-1|TRBV4-2
CASSLQGSNTEAFF
>TRBJ2-1|TRBV11-3
CASSLEDSEQFF
>TRBJ2-7|TRBV28
CASSGQVGTYEQYF
>TRBJ2-1|TRBV6-5
CASKERGLSYNEQFF
>TRBJ2-3|TRBV4-2
CASRPRLAGVTDTQYF
>TRBJ2-3|TRBV7-9
CASSSYRTSGKGTDTQYF
>TRBJ2-7|TRBV30
CAWSVPSGYNEQYF
>TRBJ2-1|TRBV11-1
CASSFPTSGYNEQFF
>TRBJ2-1|TRBV6-5
CASRSSGGQYNEQFF
>TRBJ1-1|TRBV5-6
CASSLVSSKVDFF
>TRBJ2-7|TRBV18
CASSEGQVGEQYF
>TRBJ2-7|TRBV5-4
CASSLSGSGYEQYF
>TRBJ2-7|TRBV9
CASSVQGAPGEQYF
>TRBJ2-1|TRBV7-7
CASSPDRGGGEQFF
>TRBJ2-1|TRBV6-5
CASSYSNLKDEQFF
>TRBJ1-2|TRBV10-2
CASRGGLLYGYTF
>TRBJ2-1|TRBV5-1
CASSLAAGVLYNEQFF
>TRBJ1-4|TRBV29-1
CSVGGDEKLFF
>TRBJ2-3|TRBV4-3
CASSQVLGSFPSRYF
>TRBJ1-1|TRBV30
CAWWTRDRVKAFF
>TRBJ2-1|TRBV9
CASSVASSYNEQFF
>TRBJ2-1|TRBV19
CASRDSGTRRRMGEQFF
>TRBJ2-1|TRBV9
CASSPASGRYNEQFF
>TRBJ1-5|TRBV4-3
CASSQEADQPQHF
>TRBJ1-1|TRBV5-1
CASSKDPHGHPHGEAFF
>TRBJ2-3|TRBV5-1
CASSLGPTGGATDTQYF
>TRBJ2-5|TRBV5-1
CASSLVGGETQYF
>TRBJ1-1|TRBV28
CASSNGRVRRNTEAFF
>TRBJ2-7|TRBV6-1
CASSERYKKTYEQYF
>TRBJ2-7|TRBV9
CASSVAPIYEQYF
>TRBJ2-7|TRBV5-1
CASSLGPTAGSPYEQYF
>TRBJ1-2|TRBV18
CASSPATGAYYGYTF
>TRBJ1-4|TRBV18
CASSPGMTGGNEKLFF
>TRBJ2-7|TRBV5-1
CASSLGRDRVPSGSQGSTYEQYF
>TRBJ2-1|TRBV6-5
CASKWTSGSADEQFF
>TRBJ2-4|TRBV2
CASSEGTSGRNIQYF
>TRBJ2-1|TRBV5-1
CASSLATRAAYNEQFF
>TRBJ2-7|TRBV11-3
CASSRAGEIYEQYF
>TRBJ2-7|TRBV7-2
CASSLTQSLNF